Sequencing of this T cell receptor (beta chain) was carried out in a study of blood T cell repertoires in COVID-19. Study as a whole: The United States, Italy and Spain provided the acute and convalescent COVID-19 samples.

Recruited during active infection, patients (from Seattle) were subsequently followed longitudinally. Authors' processing steps: Reference gene primer amplification gave estimated nucleated cell counts. Produced via immunoSEQ multiplex PCR; TCRdb's table is partial and in-frame only. That table is the source of V, J and clone size, and D and trimming were worked out from the DNA. The sample comprises 250,000 or so clones, nearly 90% of which are singletons, and roughly 2% rests with the top ten. The germline V gene has CDR1 SEHNR and CDR2 FQNEAQ (reference sequence). The CDR3 runs 14 residues. Germline trimming cut 10 bases from V and 1 base from J; bases unmatched to any gene: 9.

The chain is built from TRBV7-9 and TRBJ1-1, with 7 bases fitting TRBD1. Sequencing used peripheral blood. The receptor comes from a woman aged 55-75 years with COVID-19, enrolled during active disease. The CDR3 region is CATLPRDRNTEAFF. CDR3 DNA sequence: TGTGCCACCTTGCCCCGGGACAGGAACACTGAAGCTTTCTTT.